The clone carrying this T cell receptor (beta chain) has only a few counts. Antigen unknown. Sequencing was performed with immunoSEQ multiplex PCR; in TCRdb, only in-frame clones are kept and a portion is missing. This table has fewer than 300,000 clones, approximately 95% appearing once. The CDR3 is 14 amino acids. The germline V gene encodes CDR1 LNHDA and CDR2 SQIVND (reference sequence). V lost 3 bases to trimming and J lost 0 bases, with 8 bases between them. These data come from a study of T cell responses to AZD1222 COVID-19 vaccine. General study points: Only after the peak T cell response were repertoires sampled. The breadth and depth of Spike-specific TCRs increased once two AZD1222 doses had been given. Unmutated variant regions reportedly attract nearly half of all spike-specific TCRs. Only a handful of AZD1222 recipients were seropositive at baseline.

The TCR comes from an adult in good health. This sample comprised peripheral blood, obtained on day 0 of AZD1222 vaccination. J is TRBJ2-5 and V is TRBV19; the D gene is possibly TRBD2 (6 bases). The CDR3 bases are TGTGCCAGTAGTATTACGGGGGACCAAGAGACCCAGTACTTC. This codes for CASSITGDQETQYF.